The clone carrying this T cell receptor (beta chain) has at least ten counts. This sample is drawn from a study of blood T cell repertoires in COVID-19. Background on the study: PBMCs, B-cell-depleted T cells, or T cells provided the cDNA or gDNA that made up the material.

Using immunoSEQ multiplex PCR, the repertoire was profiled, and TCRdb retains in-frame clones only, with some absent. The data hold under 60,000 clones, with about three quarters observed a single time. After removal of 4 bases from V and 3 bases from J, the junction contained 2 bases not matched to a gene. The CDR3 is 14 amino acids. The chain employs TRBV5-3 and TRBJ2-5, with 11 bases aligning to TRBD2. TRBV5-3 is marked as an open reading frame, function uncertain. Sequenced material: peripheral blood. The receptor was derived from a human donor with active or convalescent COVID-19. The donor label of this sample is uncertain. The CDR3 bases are TGTGCCAGAAGCACGGGACTAGCGGAAGAGACCCAGTACTTC. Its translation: CARSTGLAEETQYF.